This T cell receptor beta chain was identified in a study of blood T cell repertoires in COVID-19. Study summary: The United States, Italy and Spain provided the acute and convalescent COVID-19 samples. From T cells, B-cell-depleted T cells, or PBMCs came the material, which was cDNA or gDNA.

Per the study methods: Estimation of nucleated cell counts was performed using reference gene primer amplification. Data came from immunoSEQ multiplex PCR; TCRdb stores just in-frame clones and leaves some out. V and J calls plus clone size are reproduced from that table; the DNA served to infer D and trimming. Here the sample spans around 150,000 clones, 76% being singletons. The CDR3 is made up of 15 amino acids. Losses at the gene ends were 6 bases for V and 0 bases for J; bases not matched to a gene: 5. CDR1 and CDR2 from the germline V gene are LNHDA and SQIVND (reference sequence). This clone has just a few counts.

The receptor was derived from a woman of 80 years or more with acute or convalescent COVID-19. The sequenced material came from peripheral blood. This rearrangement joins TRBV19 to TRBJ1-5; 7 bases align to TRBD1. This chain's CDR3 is CASRTRQGSNQPQHF. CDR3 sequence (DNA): TGTGCCAGTAGGACTAGACAGGGTAGCAATCAGCCCCAGCATTTT.